One T cell receptor (beta chain) is described in this entry. The sample originates from a study of blood T cell repertoires in COVID-19. Germline loops: CDR1 SEHNR, CDR2 FQNEAQ (reference sequence). This CDR3 is built from 14 residues. V lost 10 bases to trimming and J lost 1 base, with 14 bases between them. Profiled with immunoSEQ multiplex PCR; TCRdb holds only in-frame clones, not every one. The sample has roughly 340,000 clones, around 87% seen once; the top ten hold around 1.9%. The sequence was obtained from a man aged 35-49 years in a cohort exposed to, infected with or recovered from COVID-19 (not recorded which). The chain has TRBV7-9 and TRBJ2-1; a weak D match, TRBD2 (6 bases). Sequencing was performed on PBMCs or T cells enriched from blood (not recorded which). For the CDR3, the DNA is TGTGCCATTCCGGACGGGAGATCCTACAATGAGCAGTTCTTC. It is translated as CAIPDGRSYNEQFF.